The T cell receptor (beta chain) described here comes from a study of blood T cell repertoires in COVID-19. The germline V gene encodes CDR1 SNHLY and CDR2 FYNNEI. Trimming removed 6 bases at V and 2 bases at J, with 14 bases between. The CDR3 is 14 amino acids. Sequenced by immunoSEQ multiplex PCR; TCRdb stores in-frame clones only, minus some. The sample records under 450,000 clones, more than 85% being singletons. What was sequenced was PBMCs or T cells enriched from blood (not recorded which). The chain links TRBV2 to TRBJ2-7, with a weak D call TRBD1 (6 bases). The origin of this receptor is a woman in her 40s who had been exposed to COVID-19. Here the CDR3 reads CASSSQGIAYEQYF. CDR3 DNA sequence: TGTGCCAGCAGCTCCCAGGGGATTGCCTACGAGCAGTACTTC. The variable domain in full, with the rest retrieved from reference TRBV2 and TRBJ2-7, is EPEVTQTPSHQVTQMGQEVILRCVPISNHLYFYWYRQILGQKVEFLVSFYNNEISEKSEIFDDQFSVERPDGSNFTLKIRSTKLEDSAMYFCASSSQGIAYEQYFGPGTRLTVT.